This T cell receptor (beta chain) derives from a study of Tregs in tolerant kidney transplant recipients. Unstimulated Tregs (CD4+CD25+CD127-) and CD4+CD25- non-Tregs were sorted from PBMCs. V gave up 6 bases and J gave up 1 base, with 16 bases separating them. The CDR3 totals 15 residues. In germline, CDR1 is MNHEY, CDR2 SMNVEV (reference sequence). General study results and limits: Tregs expanded with activated donor B cells seemed most donor-specific. Donor-specific Treg expansion exceeded global Treg expansion in tolerant patients, suggesting antigen drive.

As regards this clone: Its antigen is unknown.

Libraries were prepared by immunoSEQ multiplex PCR; TCRdb keeps only in-frame clonotypes and omits some of them. The sample holds just under 65,000 clones, under 98% seen once. The input for sequencing was Tregs from blood, taken before the transplant. The rearrangement uses TRBV27 and TRBJ2-7, with TRBD2 as a possible D gene (5 bases). The clonotype was recovered from a human donor who received a combined kidney and bone marrow transplant. CDR3 DNA sequence: TGTGCCAGCAGCCCCTTGGGAGAAGGGTCCTACGAGCAGTACTTC. This translates into CASSPLGEGSYEQYF.